The source of this T cell receptor (beta chain) is a study of blood T cell repertoires in COVID-19. Turning to the study itself: Donors in the United States, Italy and Spain gave samples during acute or convalescent COVID-19. T cells, B-cell-depleted T cells, or PBMCs supplied cDNA or gDNA.

CDR3 length: 14 amino acids. Germline V CDR1 and CDR2: SGHAT, FQNNGV. Between the trimmed V and J ends, which lost 5 bases and 8 bases, there was a span of 18 bases. As handled by the study authors: Cell counts per sample came from amplifying reference gene primers. TCRdb's copy holds only in-frame clones and misses some; the assay was immunoSEQ multiplex PCR. V and J calls and clone size are copied from that table; D and trimming were computed from the DNA. Among approximately 500,000 clones listed, around 90% were seen once. Recruited during active infection, patients (from Seattle) were subsequently followed longitudinally.

The sequenced sample consisted of peripheral blood. This sequence was found in a woman aged 50 to 60 with COVID-19, enrolled during active disease. The chain couples TRBV11-2 to TRBJ1-2, with D unresolved. The CDR3 reads CASSPPTRPRGYTF. In nucleotides, the CDR3 is TGTGCCAGCAGCCCCCCAACCAGACCGCGGGGCTACACCTTC.